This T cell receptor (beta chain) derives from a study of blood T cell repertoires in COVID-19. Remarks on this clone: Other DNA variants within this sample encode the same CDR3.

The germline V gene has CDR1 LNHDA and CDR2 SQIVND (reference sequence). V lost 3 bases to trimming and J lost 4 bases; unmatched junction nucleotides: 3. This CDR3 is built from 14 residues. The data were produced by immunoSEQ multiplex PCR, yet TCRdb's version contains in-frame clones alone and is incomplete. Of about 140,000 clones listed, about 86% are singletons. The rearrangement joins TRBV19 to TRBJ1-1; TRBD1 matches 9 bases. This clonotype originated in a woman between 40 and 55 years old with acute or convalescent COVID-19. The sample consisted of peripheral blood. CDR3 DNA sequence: TGTGCCAGTAGTATCCAGACAGGGGGCACTGAAGCTTTCTTT. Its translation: CASSIQTGGTEAFF. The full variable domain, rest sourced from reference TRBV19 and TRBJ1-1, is DGGITQSPKYLFRKEGQNVTLSCEQNLNHDAMYWYRQDPGQGLRLIYYSQIVNDFQKGDIAEGYSVSREKKESFPLTVTSAQKNPTAFYLCASSIQTGGTEAFFGQGTRLTVV.